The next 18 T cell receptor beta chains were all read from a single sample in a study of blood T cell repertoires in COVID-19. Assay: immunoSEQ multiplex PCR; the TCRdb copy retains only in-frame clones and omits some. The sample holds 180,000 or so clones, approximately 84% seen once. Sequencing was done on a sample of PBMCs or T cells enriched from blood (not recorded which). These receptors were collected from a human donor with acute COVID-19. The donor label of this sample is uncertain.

The chain's CDR3 is CASSVTSVGDTQYF. The DNA for the CDR3 is TGTGCCAGCAGCGTCACTAGCGTTGGGGATACGCAGTATTTT. The chain has TRBV9 and TRBJ2-3; 7 bases fit TRBD2. Trimming removed 2 bases from V and 6 bases from J; junction bases left unmatched: 6. The CDR3 consists of 14 residues. Germline assignment: CDR1 SGDLS and CDR2 YYNGEE.

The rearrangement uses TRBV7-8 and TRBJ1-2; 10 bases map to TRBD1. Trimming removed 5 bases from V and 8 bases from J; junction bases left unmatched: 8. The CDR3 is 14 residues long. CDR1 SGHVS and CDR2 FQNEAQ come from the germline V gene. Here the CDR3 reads CASSLYGTGEGYTF. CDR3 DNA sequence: TGTGCCAGCAGCCTGTACGGGACAGGGGAAGGCTACACCTTC.

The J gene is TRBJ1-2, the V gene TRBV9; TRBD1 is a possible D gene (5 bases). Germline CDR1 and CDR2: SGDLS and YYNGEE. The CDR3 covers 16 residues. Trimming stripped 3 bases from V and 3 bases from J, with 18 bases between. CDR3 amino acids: CASSAPVGGPDYGYTF. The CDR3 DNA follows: TGTGCCAGCAGCGCCCCTGTGGGGGGTCCAGACTATGGCTACACCTTC. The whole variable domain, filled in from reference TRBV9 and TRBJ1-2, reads DSGVTQTPKHLITATGQRVTLRCSPRSGDLSVYWYQQSLDQGLQFLIQYYNGEERAKGNILERFSAQQFPDLHSELNLSSLELGDSALYFCASSAPVGGPDYGYTFGSGTRLTVV.

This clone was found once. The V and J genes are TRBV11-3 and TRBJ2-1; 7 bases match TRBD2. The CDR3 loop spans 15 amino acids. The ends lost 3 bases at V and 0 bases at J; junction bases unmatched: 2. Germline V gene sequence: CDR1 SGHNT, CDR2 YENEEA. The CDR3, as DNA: TGTGCCAGCAGCTTCGGGGGGAGCTCCTACAATGAGCAGTTCTTC. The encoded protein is CASSFGGSSYNEQFF.

Here the CDR3 reads CASSEWDRTPSGNTIYF. DNA of the CDR3: TGTGCCAGCAGTGAATGGGACAGGACCCCCTCTGGAAACACCATATATTTT. V usage is TRBV2 and J usage is TRBJ1-3; TRBD1 agrees at 8 bases. The CDR3 loop spans 17 amino acids. V gave up 2 bases and J gave up 0 bases; unmatched junction bases: 6. CDR1 and CDR2 (germline): SNHLY, FYNNEI.

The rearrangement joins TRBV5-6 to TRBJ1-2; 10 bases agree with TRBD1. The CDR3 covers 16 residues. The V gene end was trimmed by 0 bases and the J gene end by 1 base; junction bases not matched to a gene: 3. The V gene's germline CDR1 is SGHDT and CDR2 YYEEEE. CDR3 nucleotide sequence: TGTGCCAGCAGCTTGGGGGGGACAGGGGTTAACTATGGCTACACCTTC. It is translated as CASSLGGTGVNYGYTF.

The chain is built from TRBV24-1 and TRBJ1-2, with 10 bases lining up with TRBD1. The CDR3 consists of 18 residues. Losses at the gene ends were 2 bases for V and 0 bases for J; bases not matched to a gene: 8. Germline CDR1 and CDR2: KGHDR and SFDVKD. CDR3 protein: CATSDSPGQGTPNYGYTF. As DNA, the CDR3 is TGTGCCACCAGTGATTCGCCGGGACAGGGGACCCCTAACTATGGCTACACCTTC.

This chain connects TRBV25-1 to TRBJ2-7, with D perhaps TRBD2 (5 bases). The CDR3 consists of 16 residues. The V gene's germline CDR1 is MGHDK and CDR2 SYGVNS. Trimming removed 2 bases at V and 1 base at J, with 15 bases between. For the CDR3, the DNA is TGTGCCAGCAGTGAACTGGGAGCGGAATTTTCCTACGAGCAGTACTTC. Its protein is CASSELGAEFSYEQYF.

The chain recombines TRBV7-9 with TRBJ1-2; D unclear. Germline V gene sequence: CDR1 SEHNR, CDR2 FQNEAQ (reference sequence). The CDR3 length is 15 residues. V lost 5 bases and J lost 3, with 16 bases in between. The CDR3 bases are TGTGCCAGCAGCCGCGGAGAGGGCGGGGACTATGGCTACACCTTC. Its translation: CASSRGEGGDYGYTF.

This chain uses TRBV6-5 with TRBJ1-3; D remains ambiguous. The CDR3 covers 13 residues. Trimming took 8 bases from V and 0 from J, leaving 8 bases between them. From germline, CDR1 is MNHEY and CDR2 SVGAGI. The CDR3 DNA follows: TGTGCCAGCCTTTTGTACTCTGGAAACACCATATATTTT. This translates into CASLLYSGNTIYF.

The CDR3 is CASRGAGLDGYTF. The CDR3 DNA reads TGTGCCAGCAGGGGCGCGGGGTTGGATGGCTACACCTTC. The chain has TRBV3-1 (or the pseudogene TRBV3-2) and TRBJ1-2; no firm D call. Germline values: CDR1 LGHDT, CDR2 YNNKEL (reference sequence). The V end lost 6 bases, the J end lost 6 bases, and 14 bases lay between the germline ends. This CDR3 spans 13 amino acids.

In DNA, the CDR3 is TGTGCCAGCAGCCAAGATGGCGGGATCACCGGGGAGCTGTTTTTT. Amino acid sequence: CASSQDGGITGELFF. The chain carries TRBV4-2 and TRBJ2-2; D possibly corresponds to TRBD2 (6 bases). Germline-derived CDR1 and CDR2 are LGHNA and YNFKEQ. The CDR3 length is 15 residues. Trimming pared 0 bases from V and 4 bases from J, leaving 9 bases between.

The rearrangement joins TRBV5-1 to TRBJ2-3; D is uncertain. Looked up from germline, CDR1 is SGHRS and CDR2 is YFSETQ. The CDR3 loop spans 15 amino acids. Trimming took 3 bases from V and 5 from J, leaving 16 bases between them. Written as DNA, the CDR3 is TGCGCCAGCAGCTCGTTAGGTGGAGTCGGAGATACGCAGTATTTT. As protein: CASSSLGGVGDTQYF.

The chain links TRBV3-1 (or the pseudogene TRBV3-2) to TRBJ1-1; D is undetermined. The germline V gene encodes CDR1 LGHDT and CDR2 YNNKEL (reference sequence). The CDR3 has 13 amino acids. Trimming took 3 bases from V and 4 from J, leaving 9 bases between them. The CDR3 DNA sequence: TGTGCCAGCAGCCACCGGGGTCGCACTGAAGCTTTCTTT. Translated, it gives CASSHRGRTEAFF.

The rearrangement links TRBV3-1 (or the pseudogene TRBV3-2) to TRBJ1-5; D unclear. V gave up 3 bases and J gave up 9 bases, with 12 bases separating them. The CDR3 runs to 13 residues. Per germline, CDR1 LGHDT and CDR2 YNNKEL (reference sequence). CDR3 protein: CASSHGSRGPQHF. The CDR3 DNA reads TGTGCCAGCAGCCACGGCAGCCGGGGGCCCCAGCATTTT.

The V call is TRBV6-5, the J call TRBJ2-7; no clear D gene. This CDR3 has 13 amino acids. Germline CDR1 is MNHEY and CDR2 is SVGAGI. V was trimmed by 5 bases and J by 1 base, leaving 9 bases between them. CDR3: CASSPDSSYEQYF. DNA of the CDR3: TGTGCCAGCAGTCCTGACTCGTCCTACGAGCAGTACTTC.

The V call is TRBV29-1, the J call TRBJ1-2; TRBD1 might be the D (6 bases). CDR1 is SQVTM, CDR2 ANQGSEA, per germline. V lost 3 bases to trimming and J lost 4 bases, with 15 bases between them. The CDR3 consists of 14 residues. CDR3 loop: CSVDIWGPGYGYTF. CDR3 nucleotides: TGCAGCGTTGATATCTGGGGGCCCGGCTATGGCTACACCTTC.

CDR3: CASSFALPKGGAYGYTF. CDR3 DNA: TGTGCCAGCAGCTTTGCCCTCCCGAAAGGGGGCGCCTATGGCTACACCTTC. The chain has TRBV11-2 and TRBJ1-2; 7 nucleotides line up with TRBD1. Germline V gene lookup returns CDR1 SGHAT and CDR2 FQNNGV. The CDR3 is 17 residues long. V shed 3 bases and J 4 bases; nucleotides not matched to a gene: 14.